These 22 T cell receptor beta chains were all obtained from the same sample, sequenced in a study of somatic mutations in cytotoxic T cells in rheumatoid arthritis. Clones were sequenced by immunoSEQ multiplex PCR, and TCRdb holds only the in-frame ones, with some missing. The sample consists of 12,000 to 15,000 clones, around 90% of them appearing once. The sample comprised CD4+ T cells sorted from blood. Receptors originate from a man aged 65-85 years with rheumatoid arthritis.

The V and J genes are TRBV7-6 and TRBJ2-6; 7 nucleotides agree with TRBD1. There are 15 residues in the CDR3. Germline V gene data show CDR1 as SGHVS and CDR2 as FNYEAQ. V trimming: 5 bases; J trimming: 2 bases; junction bases outside the gene matches: 3. This CDR3 is CASSQQGTGANVLTF. The CDR3 bases are TGTGCCAGCAGCCAACAGGGGACTGGGGCCAACGTCCTGACTTTC. The full variable domain, completed using reference TRBV7-6 and TRBJ2-6, is GAGVSQSPRYKVTKRGQDVALRCDPISGHVSLYWYRQALGQGPEFLTYFNYEAQQDKSGLPNDRFSAERPEGSISTLTIQRTEQRDSAMYRCASSQQGTGANVLTFGAGSRLTVL.

V is TRBV27 and J is TRBJ2-5; D may be TRBD2 (6 bases). Germline CDR1 and CDR2: MNHEY and SMNVEV (reference sequence). The CDR3 is 14 residues long. The V gene lost 5 bases and the J gene lost 4 bases, with 14 bases spanning the gap. The CDR3 DNA reads as TGTGCCAGCAGTAGGGATAGGGACTTAGAGACCCAGTACTTC. It is translated as CASSRDRDLETQYF.

This clone has only a few counts. The chain carries TRBV7-2 and TRBJ1-6; D possibly corresponds to TRBD1 (6 bases). Trimming removed 6 bases from V and 8 bases from J, with 29 bases in between. CDR3 length equals 19 residues. Germline CDR1 reads SGHTA; CDR2 reads FQGNSA. CDR3 coding DNA: TGTGCCAGCAGGAAACGGGGCACACGGGGGGCCGGGTTGTATTCACCCCTCCACTTT. Amino acid sequence: CASRKRGTRGAGLYSPLHF.

The chain uses TRBV2 and TRBJ2-3; perhaps TRBD2 as D (6 bases). The V and J ends lost 6 bases and 0 bases respectively, with 10 bases between them. The CDR3 covers 14 residues. CDR1 and CDR2 (germline): SNHLY, FYNNEI. The CDR3 DNA reads as TGTGCCAGCAGACAAGGACTAAGCACAGATACGCAGTATTTT. Translation: CASRQGLSTDTQYF.

This sequence joins TRBV28 and TRBJ2-7, with D perhaps matching TRBD1 (5 bases). CDR3 length: 16 amino acids. The V gene's germline CDR1 is MDHEN and CDR2 SYDVKM. V dropped 8 bases and J dropped 6 bases, with 26 bases sitting between them. CDR3 amino acids: CASSTMGQVLYSEQYF. The CDR3 coding sequence is TGTGCCAGCTCGACCATGGGGCAGGTATTGTATTCCGAGCAGTACTTC. Combining the CDR3 with reference TRBV28 and TRBJ2-7 gives the whole variable domain DVKVTQSSRYLVKRTGEKVFLECVQDMDHENMFWYRQDPGLGLRLIYFSYDVKMKEKGDIPEGYSVSREKKERFSLILESASTNQTSMYLCASSTMGQVLYSEQYFGPGTRLTVT.

This clone is a singleton in its sample. The gene calls are TRBV30 and TRBJ2-2; D unclear. The CDR3 runs to 13 residues. Germline CDR1 GTSNPN, CDR2 SVGIG (reference sequence). Between the trimmed V and J ends, which lost 1 base and 4 bases, there was a span of 7 bases. The CDR3 sequence is CAWSGRVTGELFF. The DNA for the CDR3 is TGTGCCTGGAGTGGAAGAGTCACCGGGGAGCTGTTTTTT.

V is TRBV11-2 and J is TRBJ2-1; 12 bases match TRBD2. There are 15 residues in the CDR3. CDR1 is SGHAT, CDR2 FQNNGV, per germline. The V and J ends lost 1 base and 10 bases, in that order; junction bases with no gene match: 5. The CDR3 region is CASSLGLAGVQEQFF. CDR3 coding DNA: TGTGCCAGCAGCTTAGGACTAGCGGGAGTTCAGGAGCAGTTCTTC.

The chain carries TRBV11-3 and TRBJ1-3; D not certain. Germline CDR1 and CDR2: SGHNT and YENEEA. The CDR3 loop spans 14 amino acids. Trimming shortened V by 4 bases and J by 0 bases, and 7 bases separated the two germline ends. The CDR3 bases are TGTGCCAGCAGCTCCGGGGTCTCTGGAAACACCATATATTTT. The encoded protein is CASSSGVSGNTIYF.

This sequence joins TRBV7-2 and TRBJ2-5; D uncertain. Germline V gene sequence: CDR1 SGHTA, CDR2 FQGNSA. The CDR3 is 13 amino acids. The V gene lost 2 bases and the J gene lost 4 bases, with 8 bases spanning the gap. CDR3 amino acids: CASSLRRGETQYF. Written as DNA, the CDR3 is TGTGCCAGCAGCTTACGAAGAGGAGAGACCCAGTACTTC.

This chain connects TRBV21-1 to TRBJ2-7; the D call in the table, TRBD1, was not verified against the DNA. TRBV21-1 is noted as a pseudogene. The CDR3 spans 15 residues. CDR3 in amino acids: CASSKPSGTANEQYF. The CDR3 DNA sequence: TGTGCCAGCAGCAAACCATCCGGGACAGCCAACGAGCAGTACTTC.

The chain has TRBV18 and TRBJ1-1; 8 bases map to TRBD1. The CDR3 contains 14 residues. After removal of 7 bases from V and 3 bases from J, the junction contained 7 bases not matched to a gene. CDR1 is KGHSH, CDR2 LQKENI, per germline. The CDR3 protein is CASYQGAEDTEAFF. CDR3 in DNA: TGTGCCAGCTACCAGGGGGCTGAGGACACTGAAGCTTTCTTT.

This rearrangement joins TRBV7-7 to TRBJ2-2; 13 nucleotides line up with TRBD2. The CDR3 runs to 18 residues. V lost 5 bases, J lost 4 bases, and 10 bases stayed unmatched. Germline CDR1 SSHAT, CDR2 FNYEAQ (reference sequence). CDR3 residues: CASSGGLAGDPGTGELFF. CDR3 DNA sequence: TGTGCCAGCAGCGGAGGACTAGCGGGGGACCCGGGCACCGGGGAGCTGTTTTTT.

This chain connects TRBV5-1 to TRBJ2-7; 12 bases agree with TRBD2. This CDR3 region has 15 residues. Trimming at V came to 3 bases and at J to 4 bases, leaving 5 bases not matched to a gene. Germline V gene data show CDR1 as SGHRS and CDR2 as YFSETQ. CDR3 protein: CASSSLAGGFYEQYF. The CDR3 DNA reads TGCGCCAGCAGCTCCCTAGCGGGGGGGTTTTACGAGCAGTACTTC. The full variable domain, in which reference TRBV5-1 and TRBJ2-7 provide the parts outside the CDR3, is KAGVTQTPRYLIKTRGQQVTLSCSPISGHRSVSWYQQTPGQGLQFLFEYFSETQRNKGNFPGRFSGRQFSNSRSEMNVSTLELGDSALYLCASSSLAGGFYEQYFGPGTRLTVT.

J is TRBJ1-3 and V is TRBV18, with D perhaps TRBD1 (5 bases). Per germline, CDR1 KGHSH and CDR2 LQKENI. V lost 2 bases and J 2 bases, leaving 16 bases between the germline ends. This CDR3 is 17 amino acids long. The CDR3 nucleotides are TGTGCCAGCTCACCAACGGTTGGGGCTCAAGCTGGAAACACCATATATTTT. Translated: CASSPTVGAQAGNTIYF.

This clone was seen only once. The chain links TRBV30 to TRBJ1-3; the D is unclear. CDR1 is GTSNPN, CDR2 SVGIG, per germline (reference sequence). V lost 4 bases and J lost 5, with 6 bases in between. CDR3 length equals 11 residues. The CDR3 protein is CAWIQRNTIYF. In DNA form, the CDR3 reads TGTGCCTGGATACAGAGAAACACCATATATTTT.

The rearrangement uses TRBV6-5 and TRBJ2-7; 14 bases fit TRBD2. With V trimmed by 0 bases and J by 4 bases, 2 bases remained unmatched. This CDR3 comprises 16 residues. The germline CDR1 and CDR2 sequences are MNHEY and SVGAGI. CDR3 DNA sequence: TGTGCCAGCAGTTACTCAGGGACTAGCGGGGGTTACGAGCAGTACTTC. As protein: CASSYSGTSGGYEQYF.

This chain joins TRBV27 and TRBJ2-5; D uncertain. CDR1 is MNHEY and CDR2 is SMNVEV in the germline V gene (reference sequence). This CDR3 comprises 13 residues. V gave up 6 bases and J gave up 5 bases, with 13 bases separating them. The DNA for the CDR3 is TGTGCCAGCAGCCACCGTCCCGGGGAGACCCAGTACTTC. Translated, it gives CASSHRPGETQYF.

The rearrangement links TRBV28 to TRBJ1-2; possible D gene TRBD1, 5 bases. This CDR3 region has 15 residues. Trimming pared 5 bases from V and 4 bases from J, leaving 17 bases between. CDR1 and CDR2 from the germline V gene are MDHEN and SYDVKM. CDR3 amino acids: CASSLSQPGFYGYTF. The CDR3 region has the DNA TGTGCCAGCAGTCTATCTCAGCCAGGGTTCTATGGCTACACCTTC.

With respect to this clone: At one end, the junction sequence differs from germline, possibly due to a read error. V and J are TRBV15 and TRBJ2-3; the D gene is possibly TRBD2 (7 bases). CDR3 size: 12 residues. From germline, CDR1 is LNHNV and CDR2 YYDKDF (reference sequence). The CDR3, as DNA: TGTGCCACCGGCAGGGAGGGGGGGGCGCAGTATTTT. It codes for CATGREGGAQYF.

The CDR3 sequence: CASSLGTSSQTETQYF. The DNA of the CDR3 is TGCGCCAGCAGCTTGGGGACTAGTTCGCAAACAGAGACCCAGTACTTC. This chain joins TRBV5-1 and TRBJ2-5, with 7 bases lining up with TRBD2. CDR3 length: 16 residues. CDR1 is SGHRS, CDR2 YFSETQ, per germline. The V and J ends lost 0 bases and 4 bases, in that order; junction bases with no gene match: 9. Variable domain in full (rest from reference TRBV5-1 and TRBJ2-5): KAGVTQTPRYLIKTRGQQVTLSCSPISGHRSVSWYQQTPGQGLQFLFEYFSETQRNKGNFPGRFSGRQFSNSRSEMNVSTLELGDSALYLCASSLGTSSQTETQYFGPGTRLLVL.

The DNA for the CDR3 is TGTGCCAGCAGTTACGGGGGGGGCATCTACAATGAGCAGTTCTTC. Amino acid sequence: CASSYGGGIYNEQFF. The V call is TRBV6-5, the J call TRBJ2-1; the D gene is possibly TRBD2 (7 bases). Germline values: CDR1 MNHEY, CDR2 SVGAGI. The V end was cut by 2 bases, the J end by 3 bases, with 11 bases between. The CDR3 sequence is 15 residues long.

The rearrangement uses TRBV4-2 and TRBJ1-5, with 8 bases that match TRBD1. Per the germline V gene, CDR1 is LGHNA and CDR2 is YNFKEQ. The CDR3 is 15 residues long. The V gene end was trimmed by 2 bases and the J gene end by 3 bases; junction bases not matched to a gene: 3. The CDR3 DNA sequence: TGTGCCAGCAGCCAATCCAGGGGGCTCAATCAGCCCCAGCATTTT. It yields the protein CASSQSRGLNQPQHF.